The 9 T cell receptor beta chains reported below all come from one sample, sequenced in a study of cytomegalovirus exposure and HLA in healthy donors. Sequencing used immunoSEQ multiplex PCR; TCRdb keeps in-frame clones, though not all of them. The table lists under 95,000 clones, 94% of them singletons. The source material was PBMCs. The receptor set was obtained from a woman aged 18-29 years in good health and CMV-seronegative.

CDR3 in amino acids: CASSGNSGANTGELFF. CDR3 bases: TGTGCCAGCAGCGGAAATAGCGGGGCGAACACCGGGGAGCTGTTTTTT. The chain links TRBV11-2 to TRBJ2-2; the match to TRBD2 covers 8 bases. J gave up 0 bases and V 5 bases, and 5 bases lay outside the gene matches. This CDR3 is 16 amino acids long. The germline CDR1 and CDR2 sequences are SGHAT and FQNNGV.

The chain combines TRBV19 with TRBJ1-4; the D is unclear. CDR1 and CDR2 (germline): LNHDA, SQIVND (reference sequence). This CDR3 region has 14 residues. The V end was cut by 5 bases, the J end by 5 bases, with 12 bases between. CDR3 nucleotides: TGTGCCAGTAGTTCATCCGGGAGAAATGAAAAACTGTTTTTT. Translating it yields CASSSSGRNEKLFF.

This rearrangement joins TRBV5-1 to TRBJ2-7; 12 nucleotides match TRBD2. There are 16 residues in the CDR3. The trim removed 4 bases at V and 5 bases at J, leaving 10 bases unmatched. Germline values: CDR1 SGHRS, CDR2 YFSETQ. This CDR3 is CASSPPTSGRFNEQYF. In nucleotides, the CDR3 is TGCGCCAGCAGCCCACCTACTAGCGGGAGGTTCAACGAGCAGTACTTC.

V usage is TRBV30 and J usage is TRBJ1-2; unclear D gene. Per germline, CDR1 GTSNPN and CDR2 SVGIG (reference sequence). CDR3 length: 11 amino acids. The ends were cut back, 0 bases at V and 8 bases at J, with 7 bases in the middle. In nucleotides, the CDR3 is TGTGCCTGGAGTGTACTCGTGGGCTACACCTTC. This gives the protein CAWSVLVGYTF.

This rearrangement joins TRBV30 to TRBJ2-3; 8 nucleotides align to TRBD2. CDR1 and CDR2 from the germline V gene are GTSNPN and SVGIG (reference sequence). The CDR3 runs 12 residues. Trimming at V came to 8 bases and at J to 2 bases, leaving 3 bases not matched to a gene. CDR3 protein: CARGGNTDTQYF. The CDR3 bases are TGTGCCCGCGGGGGGAACACAGATACGCAGTATTTT.

J is TRBJ2-2 and V is TRBV6-1; TRBD1 is a possible D gene (6 bases). The CDR3 sequence is 16 residues long. Germline lookup yields CDR1 MNHNS and CDR2 SASEGT. V was cut by 2 bases and J by 5 bases, with 15 bases left in between. CDR3 protein: CASSEWLGAQTGELFF. CDR3 DNA: TGTGCCAGCAGTGAATGGTTGGGGGCGCAAACCGGGGAGCTGTTTTTT.

V gene TRBV27 combines with J gene TRBJ2-6, with 7 bases that match TRBD1. Germline V gene lookup returns CDR1 MNHEY and CDR2 SMNVEV (reference sequence). The CDR3 extends over 17 amino acids. V lost 10 bases and J lost 4; bases outside the gene matches: 16. CDR3 in DNA: TGTGCCACTCGGACAGGAAGACTACGAACCGGGGCCAACGTCCTGACTTTC. It yields the protein CATRTGRLRTGANVLTF.

The chain combines TRBV29-1 with TRBJ2-6; D uncertain. The CDR3 totals 15 residues. Trimming removed 4 bases from V and 1 base from J, with 11 bases in between. Germline V gene sequence: CDR1 SQVTM, CDR2 ANQGSEA. CDR3 sequence (DNA): TGCAGCGTTGTAGCTAGTTTATCTGGGGCCAACGTCCTGACTTTC. Translated, it gives CSVVASLSGANVLTF.

The chain combines TRBV7-2 with TRBJ1-5; 8 positions agree with TRBD1. Germline V lookup: CDR1 SGHTA, CDR2 FQGNSA. V lost 1 base to trimming and J lost 5 bases; unmatched junction nucleotides: 1. The CDR3 is 14 residues long. The CDR3 sequence: CASSLGQGYQPQHF. In DNA, the CDR3 is TGTGCCAGCAGCTTAGGACAGGGGTATCAGCCCCAGCATTTT.